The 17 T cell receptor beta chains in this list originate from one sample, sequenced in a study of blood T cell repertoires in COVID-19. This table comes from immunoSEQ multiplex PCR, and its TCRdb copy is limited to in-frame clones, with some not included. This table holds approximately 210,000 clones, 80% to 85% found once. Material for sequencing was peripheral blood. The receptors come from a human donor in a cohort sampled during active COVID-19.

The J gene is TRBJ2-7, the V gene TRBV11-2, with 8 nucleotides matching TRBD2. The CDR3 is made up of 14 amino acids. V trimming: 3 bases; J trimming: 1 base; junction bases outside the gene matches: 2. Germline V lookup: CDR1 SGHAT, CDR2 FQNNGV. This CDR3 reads CASSFTGGSYEQYF. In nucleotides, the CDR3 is TGTGCCAGCAGCTTCACGGGAGGGTCCTACGAGCAGTACTTC.

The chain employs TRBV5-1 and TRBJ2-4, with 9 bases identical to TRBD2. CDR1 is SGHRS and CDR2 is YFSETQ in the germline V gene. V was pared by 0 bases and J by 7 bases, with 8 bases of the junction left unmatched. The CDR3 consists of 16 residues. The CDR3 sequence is CASSLGSSGMGNIQYF. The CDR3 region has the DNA TGCGCCAGCAGCTTGGGTTCTAGCGGGATGGGGAACATTCAGTACTTC.

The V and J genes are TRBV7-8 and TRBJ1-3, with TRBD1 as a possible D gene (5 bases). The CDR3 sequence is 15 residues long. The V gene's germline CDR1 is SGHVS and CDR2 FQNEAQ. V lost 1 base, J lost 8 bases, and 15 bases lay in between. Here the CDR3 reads CASSLGAGIGHTIYF. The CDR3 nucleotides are TGTGCCAGCAGCTTAGGGGCAGGGATAGGTCACACCATATATTTT.

The CDR3 loop reads CASSLYGNTEAFF. CDR3 sequence (DNA): TGTGCCAGCAGTTTATACGGTAACACTGAAGCTTTCTTT. The chain carries TRBV27 and TRBJ1-1; D remains ambiguous. The length of the CDR3 is 13 residues. Germline V gene lookup returns CDR1 MNHEY and CDR2 SMNVEV (reference sequence). Between the trimmed V and J ends, which lost 1 base and 2 bases, there was a span of 5 bases.

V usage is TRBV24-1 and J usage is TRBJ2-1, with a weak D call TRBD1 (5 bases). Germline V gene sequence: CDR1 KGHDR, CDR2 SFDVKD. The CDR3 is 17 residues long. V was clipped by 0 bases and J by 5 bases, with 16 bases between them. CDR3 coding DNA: TGTGCCACCAGTGATTTGCAGGGTGGGTACCAGAACAATGAGCAGTTCTTC. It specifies CATSDLQGGYQNNEQFF.

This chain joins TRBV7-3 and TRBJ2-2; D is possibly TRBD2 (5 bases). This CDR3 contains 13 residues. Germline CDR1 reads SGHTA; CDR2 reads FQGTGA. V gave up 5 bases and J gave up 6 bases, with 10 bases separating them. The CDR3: CASSPTRAGELFF. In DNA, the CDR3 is TGTGCCAGCAGCCCTACTAGGGCCGGGGAGCTGTTTTTT.

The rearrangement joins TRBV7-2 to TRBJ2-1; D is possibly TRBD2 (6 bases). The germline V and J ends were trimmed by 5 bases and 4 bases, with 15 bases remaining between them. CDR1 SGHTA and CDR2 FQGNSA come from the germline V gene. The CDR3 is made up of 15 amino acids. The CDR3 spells CASSPSAGSYNEQFF. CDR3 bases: TGTGCCAGCAGCCCCTCGGCGGGGTCGTACAATGAGCAGTTCTTC. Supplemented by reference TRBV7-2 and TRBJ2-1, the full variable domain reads GAGVSQSPSNKVTEKGKDVELRCDPISGHTALYWYRQSLGQGLEFLIYFQGNSAPDKSGLPSDRFSAERTGGSVSTLTIQRTQQEDSAVYLCASSPSAGSYNEQFFGPGTRLTVL.

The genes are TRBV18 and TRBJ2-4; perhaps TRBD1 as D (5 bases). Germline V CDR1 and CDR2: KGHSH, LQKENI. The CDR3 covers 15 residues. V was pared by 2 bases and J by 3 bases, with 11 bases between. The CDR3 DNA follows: TGTGCCAGCTCACCAGTTCAGGGAAGCAAAAACATTCAGTACTTC. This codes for CASSPVQGSKNIQYF.

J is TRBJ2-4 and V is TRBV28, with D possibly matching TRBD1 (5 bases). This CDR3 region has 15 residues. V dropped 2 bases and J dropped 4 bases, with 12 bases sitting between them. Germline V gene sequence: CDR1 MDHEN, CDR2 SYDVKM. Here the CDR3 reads CASSLPSQGKNIQYF. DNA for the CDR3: TGTGCCAGCAGTTTACCGTCTCAGGGTAAAAACATTCAGTACTTC.

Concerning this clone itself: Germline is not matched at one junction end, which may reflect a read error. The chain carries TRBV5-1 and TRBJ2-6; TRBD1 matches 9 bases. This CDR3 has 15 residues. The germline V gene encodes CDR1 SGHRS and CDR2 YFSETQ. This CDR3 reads CASTGTGTGANVLTF. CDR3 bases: TGCGCTAGCACGGGGACAGGGACTGGGGCCAACGTCCTGACTTTC.

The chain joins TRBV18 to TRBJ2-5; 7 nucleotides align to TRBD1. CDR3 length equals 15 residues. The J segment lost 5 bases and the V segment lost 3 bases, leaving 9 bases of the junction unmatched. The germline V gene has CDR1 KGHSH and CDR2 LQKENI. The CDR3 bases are TGTGCCAGCTCACCGCCGGACAGGCTGAGGGAGACCCAGTACTTC. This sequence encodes CASSPPDRLRETQYF.

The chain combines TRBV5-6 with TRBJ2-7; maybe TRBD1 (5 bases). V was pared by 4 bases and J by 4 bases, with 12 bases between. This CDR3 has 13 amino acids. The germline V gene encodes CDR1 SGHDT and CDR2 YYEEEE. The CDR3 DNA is TGTGCCAGCAGCGTCCAGGGTCGGTACGAGCAGTACTTC. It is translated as CASSVQGRYEQYF. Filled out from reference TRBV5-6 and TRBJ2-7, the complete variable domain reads DAGVTQSPTHLIKTRGQQVTLRCSPKSGHDTVSWYQQALGQGPQFIFQYYEEEERQRGNFPDRFSGHQFPNYSSELNVNALLLGDSALYLCASSVQGRYEQYFGPGTRLTVT.

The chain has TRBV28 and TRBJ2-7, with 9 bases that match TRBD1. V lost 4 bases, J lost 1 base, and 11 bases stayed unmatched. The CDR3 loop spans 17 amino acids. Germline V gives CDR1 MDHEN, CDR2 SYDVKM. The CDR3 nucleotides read TGTGCCAGCAGTTCCACAGGGGGCAGTGATGGATCCTACGAGCAGTACTTC. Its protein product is CASSSTGGSDGSYEQYF.

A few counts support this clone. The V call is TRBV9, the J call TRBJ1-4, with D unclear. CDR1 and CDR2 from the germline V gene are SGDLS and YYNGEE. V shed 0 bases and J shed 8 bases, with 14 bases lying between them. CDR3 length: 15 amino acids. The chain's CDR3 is CASSVDPFTQEKLFF. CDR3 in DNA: TGTGCCAGCAGCGTAGACCCCTTTACCCAGGAAAAACTGTTTTTT.

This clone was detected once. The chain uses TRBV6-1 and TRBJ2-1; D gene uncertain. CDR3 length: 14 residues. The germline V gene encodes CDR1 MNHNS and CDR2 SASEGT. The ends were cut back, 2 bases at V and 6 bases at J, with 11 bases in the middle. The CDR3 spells CASSEKVEANEQFF. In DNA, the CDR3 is TGTGCCAGCAGTGAAAAGGTTGAGGCCAATGAGCAGTTCTTC.

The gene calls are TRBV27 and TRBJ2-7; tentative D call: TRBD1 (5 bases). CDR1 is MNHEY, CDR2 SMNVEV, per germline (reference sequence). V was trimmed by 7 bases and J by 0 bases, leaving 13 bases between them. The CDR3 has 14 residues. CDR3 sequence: CASTSDTGSYEQYF. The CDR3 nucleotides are TGTGCCAGCACCTCGGACACGGGCTCCTACGAGCAGTACTTC.

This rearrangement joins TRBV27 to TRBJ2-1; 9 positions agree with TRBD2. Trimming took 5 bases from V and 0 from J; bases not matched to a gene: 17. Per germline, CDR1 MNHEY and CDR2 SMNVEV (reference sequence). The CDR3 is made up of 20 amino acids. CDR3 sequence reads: CASSARTSVPMGYSYNEQFF. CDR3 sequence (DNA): TGTGCCAGCAGTGCCCGGACTAGCGTCCCGATGGGTTACTCCTACAATGAGCAGTTCTTC.